The 24 T cell receptor beta chains reported below all come from one sample, sequenced in a study of T-cell memory formation after mild COVID-19. TCRdb processed the 5' RACE reads anew with MiXCR; each CDR3 protein has one entry. Found here are 200,000 to 300,000 distinct CDR3 sequences, over 15% of them singletons; the top ten hold around 20%. Sequencing was carried out using PBMCs or a T cell subset sorted from them (not recorded which). The receptor set was obtained from a man between 18 and 29 years old who had mild COVID-19 (a few samples of this study predate the infection). Cell type and time point are not known.

In this sample, this clonotype turned up many times. V gene TRBV3-1 combines with J gene TRBJ1-1; D call uncertain. This CDR3 has 14 residues. Germline-derived CDR1 and CDR2 are LGHDT and YNNKEL (reference sequence). V lost 0 bases to trimming and J lost 1 base, with 6 bases between them. In nucleotides, the CDR3 is TGTGCCAGCAGCCAAGATGGATGGAACACTGAAGCTTTCTTT. It codes for CASSQDGWNTEAFF. Full variable domain (missing parts from reference TRBV3-1 and TRBJ1-1): DTAVSQTPKYLVTQMGNDKSIKCEQNLGHDTMYWYKQDSKKFLKIMFSYNNKELIINETVPNRFSPKSPDKAHLNLHINSLELGDSAVYFCASSQDGWNTEAFFGQGTRLTVV.

V usage is TRBV5-6 and J usage is TRBJ1-6; D gene uncertain. Between the trimmed V and J ends, which lost 4 bases and 2 bases, there was a span of 13 bases. This CDR3 is 16 amino acids long. The germline V gene has CDR1 SGHDT and CDR2 YYEEEE. In DNA form, the CDR3 reads TGTGCCAGCAGCCCCGCCGGAAAGACCTATAATTCACCCCTCCACTTT. Translating it yields CASSPAGKTYNSPLHF. The full variable domain, rest sourced from reference TRBV5-6 and TRBJ1-6, is DAGVTQSPTHLIKTRGQQVTLRCSPKSGHDTVSWYQQALGQGPQFIFQYYEEEERQRGNFPDRFSGHQFPNYSSELNVNALLLGDSALYLCASSPAGKTYNSPLHFGNGTRLTVT.

This chain links TRBV4-3 with TRBJ1-5; D gene unclear. Germline V gives CDR1 LGHNA, CDR2 YSLEER. V was clipped by 0 bases and J by 4 bases, with 10 bases between them. CDR3 length equals 15 residues. The CDR3 bases are TGCGCCAGCAGCCAAGAGATCGGCAGGAATCAGCCCCAGCATTTT. It encodes CASSQEIGRNQPQHF.

The chain couples TRBV21-1 to TRBJ2-7; the table's D gene call, TRBD1, was not cross checked with the DNA. TRBV21-1 is termed a pseudogene. The CDR3 consists of 15 residues. The CDR3: CASFPFPGQPYEQYF. The DNA of the CDR3 is TGTGCCAGCTTTCCTTTCCCGGGACAGCCATACGAGCAGTACTTC.

The chain combines TRBV29-1 with TRBJ1-1; D perhaps matches TRBD1 (5 bases). The germline gives CDR1 SQVTM, CDR2 ANQGSEA. Trimming took off 4 bases at V and 4 bases at J, with 16 bases between the two ends. The CDR3 extends over 14 amino acids. CDR3 residues: CSVVFEGTPTEAFF. The DNA of the CDR3 is TGCAGCGTTGTCTTTGAGGGGACCCCCACTGAAGCTTTCTTT. The entire variable domain, with the rest obtained from reference TRBV29-1 and TRBJ1-1, is as follows: SAVISQKPSRDICQRGTSLTIQCQVDSQVTMMFWYRQQPGQSLTLIATANQGSEATYESGFVIDKFPISRPNLTFSTLTVSNMSPEDSSIYLCSVVFEGTPTEAFFGQGTRLTVV.

The chain has TRBV12-3 or TRBV12-4 and TRBJ2-3, with 8 bases matching TRBD2. CDR3 length equals 15 residues. The V and J ends lost 4 bases and 1 base, in that order; junction bases with no gene match: 4. Here the CDR3 DNA reads TGTGCCAGCAGTTCCCGTAGCGGGGGCACAGATACGCAGTATTTT. Translation: CASSSRSGGTDTQYF.

This clonotype was detected ten times or more. The chain couples TRBV15 to TRBJ1-4, with 8 bases identical to TRBD1. V lost 5 bases, J lost 8 bases, and 4 bases stayed unmatched. The CDR3 loop spans 13 amino acids. Germline V lookup: CDR1 LNHNV, CDR2 YYDKDF (reference sequence). The CDR3 loop reads CATSGQGWEKLFF. The CDR3, as DNA: TGTGCCACCAGCGGACAGGGTTGGGAAAAACTGTTTTTT.

The chain carries TRBV7-2 and TRBJ2-1; the match to TRBD1 covers 12 bases. Germline CDR1 and CDR2: SGHTA and FQGNSA. V lost 4 bases to trimming and J lost 8 bases; unmatched junction nucleotides: 6. CDR3 size: 15 residues. Here the CDR3 DNA reads TGTGCCAGCAGCTACAGAGGGGACAGGGGGCATGAGCAGTTCTTC. This sequence encodes CASSYRGDRGHEQFF. The whole variable domain, remainder taken from reference TRBV7-2 and TRBJ2-1, is GAGVSQSPSNKVTEKGKDVELRCDPISGHTALYWYRQSLGQGLEFLIYFQGNSAPDKSGLPSDRFSAERTGGSVSTLTIQRTQQEDSAVYLCASSYRGDRGHEQFFGPGTRLTVL.

This clonotype was seen a handful of times. The chain carries TRBV6-5 and TRBJ2-5, with 11 bases matching TRBD1. Germline-derived CDR1 and CDR2 are MNHEY and SVGAGI. The trim removed 6 bases at V and 7 bases at J, leaving 7 bases unmatched. This CDR3 is built from 14 residues. The chain's CDR3 is CASRWTGGSRTQYF. The DNA for the CDR3 is TGTGCCAGCAGGTGGACAGGGGGCTCGAGGACCCAGTACTTC.

CDR3 sequence: CASSLGTGMTNEQFF. CDR3 nucleotide sequence: TGTGCCAGCAGCTTAGGGACAGGGATGACAAATGAGCAGTTCTTC. V gene TRBV7-3 combines with J gene TRBJ2-1; TRBD1 aligns across 9 bases. The CDR3 loop spans 15 amino acids. Germline CDR1 is SGHTA and CDR2 is FQGTGA. Germline trimming cut 2 bases from V and 7 bases from J; bases unmatched to any gene: 6.

The chain carries TRBV11-3 and TRBJ1-1, with a possible D match to TRBD1 (5 bases). Germline V CDR1 and CDR2: SGHNT, YENEEA. CDR3 size: 13 residues. V was clipped by 5 bases and J by 5 bases, with 12 bases between them. CDR3 nucleotides: TGTGCCAGCAGCCGAGACAGTACGACTGAAGCTTTCTTT. Amino acid sequence: CASSRDSTTEAFF.

V gene TRBV28 combines with J gene TRBJ1-5, with D possibly TRBD1 on 5 matching bases. This CDR3 comprises 13 residues. The ends were cut back, 6 bases at V and 5 bases at J, with 11 bases in the middle. Germline V gene data show CDR1 as MDHEN and CDR2 as SYDVKM. This CDR3 is CASRAGGDQPQHF. DNA for the CDR3: TGTGCCAGCAGAGCAGGAGGGGATCAGCCCCAGCATTTT.

The sample holds a few counts of this clonotype. The rearrangement joins TRBV12-3 or TRBV12-4 to TRBJ2-7; 10 bases fit TRBD1. This CDR3 spans 14 amino acids. V shed 6 bases and J 3 bases; nucleotides not matched to a gene: 5. This CDR3 is CASRSGTGVYEQYF. CDR3 coding DNA: TGTGCCAGCAGGTCCGGGACAGGGGTCTACGAGCAGTACTTC.

J is TRBJ1-5 and V is TRBV5-5; D remains ambiguous. This CDR3 comprises 14 residues. V was cut by 4 bases and J by 1 base, with 9 bases left in between. The germline V gene has CDR1 SGHKS and CDR2 YYEKEE (reference sequence). In nucleotides, the CDR3 is TGTGCCAGCAGCCCACATGGAAGCAATCAGCCCCAGCATTTT. It encodes CASSPHGSNQPQHF. The entire variable domain, with the rest obtained from reference TRBV5-5 and TRBJ1-5, is as follows: DAGVTQSPTHLIKTRGQQVTLRCSPISGHKSVSWYQQVLGQGPQFIFQYYEKEERGRGNFPDRFSARQFPNYSSELNVNALLLGDSALYLCASSPHGSNQPQHFGDGTRLSIL.

The chain is built from TRBV2 and TRBJ2-7, with D perhaps matching TRBD1 (5 bases). Germline values: CDR1 SNHLY, CDR2 FYNNEI. V lost 7 bases and J 5 bases, leaving 15 bases between the germline ends. The CDR3 runs 13 residues. The CDR3 sequence is CASTGARLHEQYV. The CDR3 coding sequence is TGTGCCAGCACTGGGGCCCGGCTCCACGAGCAGTACGTC.

This clonotype appeared a few times. The rearrangement uses TRBV6-5 and TRBJ2-7, with 11 positions matching TRBD2. The CDR3 has 16 residues. Germline CDR1 is MNHEY and CDR2 is SVGAGI. V was pared by 10 bases and J by 0 bases, with 11 bases of the junction left unmatched. CDR3 in DNA: TGTGCCACCCTGGCTAGCGGGGGGCCCCACTCCTACGAGCAGTACTTC. It codes for CATLASGGPHSYEQYF.

This clonotype has just a few counts. CDR3 residues: CASSRWLDTQYF. The DNA of the CDR3 is TGCGCCAGCAGCCGTTGGTTGGATACGCAGTATTTT. V is TRBV5-1 and J is TRBJ2-3; D ambiguous. The germline V gene has CDR1 SGHRS and CDR2 YFSETQ. The V gene lost 4 bases and the J gene lost 6 bases, with 9 bases spanning the gap. This CDR3 is built from 12 residues.

The rearrangement joins TRBV6-6 to TRBJ1-1, with a weak D call TRBD1 (5 bases). In germline, CDR1 is MNHNY, CDR2 SVGAGI (reference sequence). The V end lost 1 base, the J end lost 8 bases, and 14 bases lay between the germline ends. The CDR3 extends over 14 amino acids. For the CDR3, the DNA is TGTGCCAGCAGTTACTTAGGCGGGGCACTCGAAGCTTTCTTT. Protein sequence: CASSYLGGALEAFF.

This clonotype was seen more than once but under ten times. The chain couples TRBV7-9 to TRBJ1-2; D remains unclear. Germline V lookup: CDR1 SEHNR, CDR2 FQNEAQ (reference sequence). The CDR3 loop spans 13 amino acids. Trimming shortened V by 2 bases and J by 3 bases, and 7 bases separated the two germline ends. CDR3 sequence (DNA): TGTGCCAGCAGCTTATGGGTTCACTATGGCTACACCTTC. The encoded protein is CASSLWVHYGYTF.

This chain uses TRBV5-5 with TRBJ2-5; 7 nucleotides agree with TRBD1. The CDR3 extends over 17 amino acids. V lost 2 bases, J lost 2 bases, and 12 bases stayed unmatched. Germline CDR1 is SGHKS and CDR2 is YYEKEE (reference sequence). CDR3 DNA: TGTGCCAGCAGCTTATCGGGTAGCCCGACAGGGCAAGAGACCCAGTACTTC. Translating it yields CASSLSGSPTGQETQYF.

The CDR3 nucleotides are TGCAGTGCATCGGGACTAGAGTTCAATGAGCAGTTCTTC. This codes for CSASGLEFNEQFF. The rearrangement joins TRBV20-1 to TRBJ2-1, with TRBD2 matching over 8 bases. Germline CDR1 DFQATT, CDR2 SNEGSKA (reference sequence). The ends lost 6 bases at V and 6 bases at J; junction bases unmatched: 7. The CDR3 has 13 residues.

V is TRBV21-1 and J is TRBJ1-3; the DNA was not compared with TRBD1, the D call given in the table. TRBV21-1 is a documented pseudogene. This CDR3 is 17 amino acids long. CDR3 amino acids: CAGRPGQGVRSGNTIYF. CDR3 nucleotides: TGTGCCGGCCGCCCAGGACAGGGGGTTAGGTCTGGAAACACCATATATTTT.

This chain links TRBV12-3 or TRBV12-4 with TRBJ1-2; the D gene is possibly TRBD1 (5 bases). CDR3 length equals 14 residues. Trimming left V 0 bases short and J 8 bases short, with 13 bases between. The CDR3 coding sequence is TGTGCCAGCAGTTTAGCAGGGTCAACAGGCGGCTACACCTTC. Its translation is CASSLAGSTGGYTF.

The rearrangement joins TRBV20-1 to TRBJ2-5; 9 nucleotides agree with TRBD2. Germline trimming cut 8 bases from V and 7 bases from J; bases unmatched to any gene: 11. The V gene's germline CDR1 is DFQATT and CDR2 SNEGSKA (reference sequence). This CDR3 region has 13 residues. CDR3 sequence reads: CSLTSGGVGTQYF. In DNA form, the CDR3 reads TGCAGTTTGACTAGCGGCGGGGTAGGGACCCAGTACTTC.